The 7 T cell receptor beta chains below were found in one sample sequenced in a study of beta chain features in type 1 diabetes. No antigen is known for these receptors. Study-wide results and limits: All four CD4+ subsets of Type 1 diabetes patients contained TCRB CDR3s that were moderately but significantly shorter.

Expressed TCRB transcripts were sequenced because the entire RNA isolate underwent reverse transcription. TCRdb keeps only in-frame clones here, not all; method: immunoSEQ multiplex PCR. In the table there are approximately 260,000 clones, about 24% of which are singletons. Source material: naive CD4+ T cells from blood. All receptors come from a woman aged 30 to 39 with type 1 diabetes.

CDR3 nucleotides: TGTGCCAGCAGCTTAGTCGTTTCCGATGGCTACACCTTC. It translates to CASSLVVSDGYTF. V gene TRBV7-3 combines with J gene TRBJ1-2, with D hard to call. The V end was cut by 2 bases, the J end by 6 bases, with 10 bases between. This CDR3 is 13 amino acids long. Germline values: CDR1 SGHTA, CDR2 FQGTGA. Filled out from reference TRBV7-3 and TRBJ1-2, the complete variable domain reads GAGVSQTPSNKVTEKGKYVELRCDPISGHTALYWYRQSLGQGPEFLIYFQGTGAADDSGLPNDRFFAVRPEGSVSTLKIQRTERGDSAVYLCASSLVVSDGYTFGSGTRLTVV.

This chain uses TRBV5-4 with TRBJ1-4, with 7 bases matching TRBD1. The CDR3 contains 14 residues. In germline, CDR1 is SGHNT, CDR2 YYREEE (reference sequence). The V segment lost 3 bases and the J segment 5 bases; nucleotides outside the gene matches: 4. The CDR3 nucleotides are TGTGCCAGCAGCTCCGGACAGGAAAATGAAAAACTGTTTTTT. This sequence encodes CASSSGQENEKLFF.

V gene TRBV18 combines with J gene TRBJ2-1, with D unresolved. CDR3 length: 16 residues. Trimming shortened V by 0 bases and J by 2 bases, and 11 bases separated the two germline ends. Per germline, CDR1 KGHSH and CDR2 LQKENI. This chain's CDR3 is CASSPPSGTTYNEQFF. The CDR3 bases are TGTGCCAGCTCACCACCGTCCGGAACTACCTACAATGAGCAGTTCTTC.

This clone came up a few times. The chain combines TRBV28 with TRBJ2-4, with TRBD1 matching over 8 bases. Germline V gene sequence: CDR1 MDHEN, CDR2 SYDVKM. Trimming cost V 5 bases and J 0 bases; bases outside gene matches: 3. The CDR3 consists of 15 residues. The CDR3 region has the DNA TGTGCCAGCAGTCCAGGGGGCATAGCCAAAAACATTCAGTACTTC. It is translated as CASSPGGIAKNIQYF.

The J gene is TRBJ1-1, the V gene TRBV29-1; D unresolved. This CDR3 spans 13 amino acids. V was trimmed by 4 bases and J by 3 bases, leaving 12 bases between them. Germline V lookup: CDR1 SQVTM, CDR2 ANQGSEA. CDR3 DNA sequence: TGCAGCGTTGGTCTATTGAGTCACACTGAAGCTTTCTTT. Amino acid sequence: CSVGLLSHTEAFF.

This clone occurred a few times. The chain is built from TRBV30 and TRBJ2-1; the match to TRBD2 covers 7 bases. Germline assignment: CDR1 GTSNPN and CDR2 SVGIG (reference sequence). Trimming removed 0 bases from V and 6 bases from J; junction bases left unmatched: 8. This CDR3 is 15 amino acids long. The CDR3 region is CAWSVFGRRVNEQFF. In DNA form, the CDR3 reads TGTGCCTGGAGTGTATTCGGGAGGCGTGTCAATGAGCAGTTCTTC.

This clone was counted a few times. The V call is TRBV7-9, the J call TRBJ2-7; no definite D call. This CDR3 comprises 15 residues. V was shortened by 2 bases and J by 2 bases, with 13 bases between the two germline ends. Germline CDR1 SEHNR, CDR2 FQNEAQ (reference sequence). CDR3 region: CASSLLGRDTYEQYF. In DNA, the CDR3 is TGTGCCAGCAGCTTATTGGGCCGCGACACCTACGAGCAGTACTTC.